This T cell receptor beta chain is drawn from a study of blood T cell repertoires in COVID-19. Study details: The cDNA or gDNA used as material had been derived from T cells, B-cell-depleted T cells, or PBMCs.

Per the authors' pipeline: Reference gene primers were amplified, and this amplification served to estimate nucleated cell counts. TCRdb's table, derived via immunoSEQ multiplex PCR, lists solely in-frame clones and lacks some. The D gene and trimming were derived from the DNA, and the V and J assignments and clone size from that table. The table records 150,000 to 200,000 clones, approximately 89% of them present only once. V lost 7 bases to trimming and J lost 0 bases, with 3 bases between them. CDR1 is SNHLY, CDR2 FYNNEI, per germline. This CDR3 comprises 11 residues. Residents of around 24 US areas, aged about 18 to 95 years, made up the participants. As concerns this clone: The sample carries other DNA sequences with the same CDR3.

Sequencing input: PBMCs or T cells enriched from blood (not recorded which). The sequence derives from a middle-aged woman with acute COVID-19. The chain employs TRBV2 and TRBJ1-1; D uncertain. The CDR3 nucleotides are TGTGCCAGCACCGTGAACACTGAAGCTTTCTTT. It is translated as CASTVNTEAFF.